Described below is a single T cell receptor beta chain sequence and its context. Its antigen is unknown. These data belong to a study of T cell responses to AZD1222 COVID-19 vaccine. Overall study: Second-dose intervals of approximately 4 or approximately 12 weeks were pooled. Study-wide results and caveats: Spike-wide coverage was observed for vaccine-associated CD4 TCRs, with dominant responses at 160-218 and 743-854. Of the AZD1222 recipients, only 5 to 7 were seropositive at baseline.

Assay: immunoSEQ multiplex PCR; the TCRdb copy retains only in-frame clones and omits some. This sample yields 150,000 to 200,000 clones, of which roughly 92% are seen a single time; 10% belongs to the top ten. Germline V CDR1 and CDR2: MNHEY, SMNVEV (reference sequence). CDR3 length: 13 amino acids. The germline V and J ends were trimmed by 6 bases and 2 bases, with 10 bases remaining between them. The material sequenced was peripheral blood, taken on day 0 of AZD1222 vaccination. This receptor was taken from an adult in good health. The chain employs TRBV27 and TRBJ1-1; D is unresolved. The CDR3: CASSYGDNTEAFF. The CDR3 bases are TGTGCCAGCAGCTACGGAGATAACACTGAAGCTTTCTTT.